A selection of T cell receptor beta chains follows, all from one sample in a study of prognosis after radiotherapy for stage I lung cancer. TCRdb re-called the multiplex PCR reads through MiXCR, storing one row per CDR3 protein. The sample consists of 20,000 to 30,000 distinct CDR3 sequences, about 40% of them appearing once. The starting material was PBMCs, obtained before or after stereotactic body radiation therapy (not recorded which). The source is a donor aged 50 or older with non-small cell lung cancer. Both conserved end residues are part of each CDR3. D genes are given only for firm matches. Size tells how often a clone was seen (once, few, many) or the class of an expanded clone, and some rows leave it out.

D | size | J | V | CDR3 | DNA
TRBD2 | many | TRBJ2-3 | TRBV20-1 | CSAPVPFQREGTDTQYF | TGCAGTGCCCCTGTACCCTTCCAGCGGGAGGGAACAGATACGCAGTATTTT
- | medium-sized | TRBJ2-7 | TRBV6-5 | CASSYPPGVEQYF | TGTGCCAGCAGTTACCCCCCCGGGGTCGAGCAGTACTTC
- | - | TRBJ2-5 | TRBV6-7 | CASSYLTSSQETQYF | TGTGCCAGCAGTTACTTGACTAGTTCCCAAGAGACCCAGTACTTC
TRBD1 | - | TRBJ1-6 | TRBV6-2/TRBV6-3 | CASSGVGTVGNSPLHF | TGTGCCAGCAGTGGAGTAGGGACAGTGGGTAATTCACCCCTCCACTTT
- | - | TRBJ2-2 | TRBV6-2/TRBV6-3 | CASSSFTTPGTGELFF | TGTGCCAGCAGTTCATTCACTACCCCGGGGACCGGGGAGCTGTTTTTT
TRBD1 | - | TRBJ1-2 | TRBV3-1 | CASRTGCTFTF | TGTGCCAGCAGGACAGGGTGTACGTTCACCTTC
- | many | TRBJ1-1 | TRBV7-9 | CASSPPGNTEAFF | TGTGCCAGCAGCCCCCCAGGTAACACTGAAGCTTTCTTT
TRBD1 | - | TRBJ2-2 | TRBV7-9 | CASSSGQPGTAELFF | TGTGCCAGCAGCTCGGGACAGCCTGGCACCGCGGAGCTGTTTTTT
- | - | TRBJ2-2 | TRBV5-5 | CASSAMGGKAGELFF | TGTGCCAGCAGCGCCATGGGGGGCAAGGCCGGGGAGCTGTTTTTT
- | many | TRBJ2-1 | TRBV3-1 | CASSQGRNEQFF | TGTGCCAGCAGCCAGGGGAGGAATGAGCAGTTCTTC
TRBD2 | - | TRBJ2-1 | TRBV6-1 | CASSPAGLAGGGEQFF | TGTGCCAGCAGTCCCGCGGGACTAGCGGGAGGGGGTGAGCAGTTCTTC
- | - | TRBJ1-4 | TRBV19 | CASSIDPRIMETSTNEKLFF | TGTGCCAGTAGTATAGATCCTCGTATTATGGAGACCTCAACTAATGAAAAACTGTTTTTT
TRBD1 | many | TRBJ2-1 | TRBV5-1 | CASSLEQGSRTDEQFF | TGCGCCAGCAGCTTAGAACAGGGGTCCCGAACGGATGAGCAGTTCTTC
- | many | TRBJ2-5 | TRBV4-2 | CASSQGVRQETQYF | TGTGCCAGCAGCCAAGGGGTCAGGCAAGAGACCCAGTACTTC
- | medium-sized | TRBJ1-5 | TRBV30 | CAWSRDHGQPQHF | TGTGCCTGGAGCCGGGACCACGGACAGCCCCAGCATTTT
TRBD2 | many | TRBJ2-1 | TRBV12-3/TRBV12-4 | CASGPGTSRYSEQFF | TGTGCCAGCGGACCTGGGACTAGCAGATACAGTGAACAGTTCTTC
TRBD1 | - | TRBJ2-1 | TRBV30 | CAWSVPGTGARNEQFF | TGTGCCTGGAGTGTACCCGGGACAGGGGCCCGGAATGAGCAGTTCTTC
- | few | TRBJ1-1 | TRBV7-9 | CASSLEHRVVPPEAFF | TGTGCCAGCAGCTTAGAGCACAGGGTTGTTCCCCCTGAAGCTTTCTTT
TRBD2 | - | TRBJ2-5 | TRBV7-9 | CASSTGTSAQETQCF | TGTGCCAGCAGCACCGGGACTAGCGCCCAAGAGACCCAGTGCTTC
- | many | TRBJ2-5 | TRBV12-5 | CASAAGGGETQYF | TGTGCTAGTGCCGCCGGGGGTGGGGAGACCCAGTACTTC
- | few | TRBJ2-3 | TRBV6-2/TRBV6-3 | CASSFPGTDTQYF | TGTGCCAGCAGTTTTCCAGGGACAGATACGCAGTATTTT
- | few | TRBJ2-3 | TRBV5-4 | CASSLSGANTQYF | TGTGCCAGCAGCTTGTCGGGAGCGAATACGCAGTATTTT
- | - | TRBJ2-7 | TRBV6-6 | CASSYSMARVPRRGNEQYF | TGTGCCAGCAGTTACTCGATGGCGAGAGTGCCCCGGAGGGGGAACGAGCAGTACTTC
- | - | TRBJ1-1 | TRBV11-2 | CASSETTNTEAFF | TGTGCCAGCAGTGAGACTACGAACACTGAAGCTTTCTTT
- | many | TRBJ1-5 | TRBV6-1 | CASTDRLSQPQHF | TGTGCCAGCACTGACAGGTTGAGTCAGCCCCAGCATTTT
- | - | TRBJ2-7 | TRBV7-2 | CASSYNPGSIHEQYF | TGTGCCAGCAGCTATAACCCGGGCTCGATCCACGAGCAGTACTTC
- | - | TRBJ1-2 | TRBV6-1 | CAISLTNYVYTF | TGTGCCATCAGCCTCACTAACTATGTCTACACCTTC
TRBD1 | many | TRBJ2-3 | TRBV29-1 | CSAGQASSGTDTQYF | TGCAGCGCGGGACAGGCAAGCTCCGGCACAGATACGCAGTATTTT
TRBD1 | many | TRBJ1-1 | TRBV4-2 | CASSPTGYEAFF | TGTGCCAGCAGCCCGACAGGGTATGAAGCTTTCTTT
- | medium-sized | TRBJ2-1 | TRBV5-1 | CASSPRGEMAYNEQFF | TGCGCCAGCAGCCCAAGGGGGGAGATGGCCTACAATGAGCAGTTCTTC
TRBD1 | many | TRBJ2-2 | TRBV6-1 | CASSDTGGTGELFF | TGTGCCAGCAGTGATACAGGGGGCACCGGGGAGCTGTTTTTT
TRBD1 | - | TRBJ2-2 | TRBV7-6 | CASSLALPGGSSTGELFF | TGTGCCAGCAGCTTAGCACTCCCAGGGGGCTCGAGCACCGGGGAGCTGTTTTTT
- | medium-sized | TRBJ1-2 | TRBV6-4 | CASSYYRDVGYTF | TGTGCCAGCAGTTACTACCGGGACGTTGGCTACACCTTC
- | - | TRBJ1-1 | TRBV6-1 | CASSEAGAGGVEALF | TGTGCCAGCAGTGAAGCGGGGGCGGGTGGCGTAGAAGCTCTCTTT
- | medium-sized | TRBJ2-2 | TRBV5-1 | CASSLPGLRGQGTGELFF | TGCGCCAGCAGCTTGCCAGGATTGCGGGGGCAGGGAACCGGGGAGCTGTTTTTT